This T cell receptor beta chain stems from a study of regulatory T cells in long-lasting Graves disease. Study-level information: Graves' cases, newly diagnosed, had used antithyroid drugs under 3 months. Study-level findings and limits: Reduced TCR diversity was observed in persistent Graves' patients versus newly diagnosed patients. The persistent group shared fewer than 3,500 public clonotypes, more than the approximately 970 shared by new patients.

Construction of the TCR beta libraries employed iRepertoire HTBI primers in conjunction with Arm-PCR of CDR3 regions. MiXCR was run by TCRdb on the multiplex PCR reads, yielding one entry per CDR3 protein. The sample holds around 400,000 distinct CDR3 sequences, 15% to 18% seen once. This clonotype was found many times. The antigen is undetermined. The CDR3 spans 13 residues. Deletions cut 2 bases from V and 5 bases from J, with 11 bases between. Germline assignment: CDR1 SQVTM and CDR2 ANQGSEA. The time point: newly diagnosed GD, antithyroid drugs for less than 3 months. Scientists built the TCR library using RNA that was extracted from PBMCs. EDTA tubes were used for drawing around 9 milliliters of peripheral blood.

The sequenced sample was peripheral blood mononuclear cells (PBMCs), obtained at new diagnosis, from a patient treated with antithyroid drugs. The origin of this receptor is a female donor with Graves disease. The V and J genes are TRBV29-1 and TRBJ2-3; the D gene is possibly TRBD2 (6 bases). The chain's CDR3 is CSVETARGDTQYF. The CDR3 bases are TGCAGCGTTGAAACTGCGCGGGGAGATACGCAGTATTTT.